The TCR beta chain described here comes from a study of OX40 agonist ivuxolimab in advanced cancers. Study-wide context: At 0.01 to 10 mg/kg, ivuxolimab was administered intravenously to patients every 2 weeks. One patient with hepatocellular carcinoma and two with cutaneous melanoma, three in all, had partial responses. Findings and limits, study-wide: The specificity for antigen of the expanded peripheral T cells was not determined. There was clonal expansion of CD4+ and CD8+ blood T cells by week 6 at 0.1 to 3.0 mg/kg.

TCRdb's copy holds only in-frame clones and misses some; the assay was immunoSEQ multiplex PCR. The data hold approximately 75,000 clones, with roughly 90% observed a single time. This clone showed up just once. Its matching antigen is unknown. CDR3 length equals 16 residues. With 3 bases clipped from V and 1 base from J, the junction kept 8 bases outside the gene matches. Germline V gene sequence: CDR1 KGHSH, CDR2 LQKENI. The specimen was CD4+ or CD8+ T cells sorted from blood, collected in a trial of the OX40 agonist ivuxolimab. The origin of this receptor is an adult with an advanced solid tumor such as melanoma, head and neck, liver or kidney cancer. V gene TRBV18 combines with J gene TRBJ1-2; TRBD1 matches at 7 bases. CDR3 amino acids: CASSPPGTGVNYGYTF. The CDR3 DNA is TGTGCCAGCTCACCGCCGGGTACAGGGGTTAACTATGGCTACACCTTC.